Shown below are 8 T cell receptor beta chains from a single sample sequenced in a study of spatial heterogeneity in lung cancer. Study conclusions and caveats: Expanded alpha and beta TCR counts within tumors tracked tumor mutation counts.

No antigen has been assigned to these receptors. TCRdb redid the calling of the 5' RACE reads with MiXCR, one entry per CDR3 protein. The sample lists about 9,800 distinct CDR3 sequences, about 9% occurring once. Time point described: sample taken at primary tumor resection. Sequenced here: lung tumor tissue, sampled at surgery. The receptors here all came from a female donor with early-stage non-small cell lung cancer.

This clonotype has a count of ten or more. The rearrangement links TRBV5-1 to TRBJ1-1; D might be TRBD1 (5 bases). This CDR3 has 14 residues. Between the trimmed V and J ends, which lost 5 bases and 0 bases, there was a span of 11 bases. The germline gives CDR1 SGHRS, CDR2 YFSETQ. The CDR3 DNA sequence: TGCGCCAGCAGACAGGAACCAGTGAACACTGAAGCTTTCTTT. As protein: CASRQEPVNTEAFF. Looking up the rest from reference TRBV5-1 and TRBJ1-1 gives the full variable domain: KAGVTQTPRYLIKTRGQQVTLSCSPISGHRSVSWYQQTPGQGLQFLFEYFSETQRNKGNFPGRFSGRQFSNSRSEMNVSTLELGDSALYLCASRQEPVNTEAFFGQGTRLTVV.

Relative to its sample, this clonotype is medium-sized (0.01 to 0.1%). V and J are TRBV7-9 and TRBJ1-5, with 9 bases aligning to TRBD1. The CDR3 spans 15 residues. With V trimmed by 1 base and J by 5 bases, 3 bases remained unmatched. Germline CDR1 reads SEHNR; CDR2 reads FQNEAQ (reference sequence). The CDR3 sequence is CASSLDTGGDQPQHF. The CDR3 coding sequence is TGTGCCAGCAGCTTAGATACAGGGGGCGATCAGCCCCAGCATTTT.

This clonotype rates as medium-sized. The CDR3, as DNA: TGTGCCAGCAGCATGCCCGGGACAGGGGGCGACTACAATGAGCAGTTCTTC. Its protein product is CASSMPGTGGDYNEQFF. This chain links TRBV4-2 with TRBJ2-1, with TRBD1 matching 12 bases. V lost 5 bases to trimming and J lost 3 bases; unmatched junction nucleotides: 8. The CDR3 is made up of 17 amino acids. Germline CDR1 LGHNA, CDR2 YNFKEQ.

The chain links TRBV5-5 to TRBJ2-3; no clear D gene. This CDR3 has 15 amino acids. Trimming removed 1 base from V and 3 bases from J, with 12 bases in between. Germline loops: CDR1 SGHKS, CDR2 YYEKEE (reference sequence). CDR3 nucleotides: TGTGCCAGCAGCTTGTGGGAAAGTGCTACAGATACGCAGTATTTT. Translating it yields CASSLWESATDTQYF.

The sample holds a few counts of this clonotype. The chain couples TRBV5-1 to TRBJ2-2; TRBD2 agrees at 11 bases. Germline V lookup: CDR1 SGHRS, CDR2 YFSETQ. J was trimmed by 1 base and V by 4 bases; bases with no gene match: 3. The CDR3 runs 16 residues. DNA of the CDR3: TGCGCCAGCAGCCTAGGACTAGCGGGGAACACCGGGGAGCTGTTTTTT. Amino acids: CASSLGLAGNTGELFF.

This clonotype was observed a handful of times. This sequence joins TRBV4-1 and TRBJ2-5; D is undetermined. Trimming took 0 bases from V and 1 from J, leaving 9 bases between them. The CDR3 is 15 amino acids. Per germline, CDR1 MGHRA and CDR2 YSYEKL. This CDR3 reads CASSQEGFSQETQYF. DNA of the CDR3: TGCGCCAGCAGCCAAGAAGGTTTCAGCCAAGAGACCCAGTACTTC.

At least ten counts were recorded for this clonotype. The V and J genes are TRBV28 and TRBJ1-2; D is uncertain. Germline V gene data show CDR1 as MDHEN and CDR2 as SYDVKM. V lost 3 bases, J lost 8 bases, and 16 bases lay in between. The CDR3 extends over 14 amino acids. CDR3 sequence: CASSFAAGLRGYTF. The CDR3 region has the DNA TGTGCCAGCAGTTTCGCGGCCGGGCTCCGAGGCTACACCTTC.

Many counts were recorded for this clonotype. This chain links TRBV7-3 with TRBJ1-2; TRBD1 agrees at 7 bases. Germline CDR1 is SGHTA and CDR2 is FQGTGA. With 3 bases clipped from V and 7 bases from J, the junction kept 5 bases outside the gene matches. The CDR3 runs to 13 residues. This CDR3 is CASSLTGSGGYTF. DNA of the CDR3: TGTGCCAGCAGCTTGACAGGGTCTGGTGGCTACACCTTC. Drawing the rest from reference TRBV7-3 and TRBJ1-2, the complete variable domain is GAGVSQTPSNKVTEKGKYVELRCDPISGHTALYWYRQSLGQGPEFLIYFQGTGAADDSGLPNDRFFAVRPEGSVSTLKIQRTERGDSAVYLCASSLTGSGGYTFGSGTRLTVV.